This T cell receptor (beta chain) is drawn from a study of early T cells in non-severe SARS-CoV-2 infection. Study in general: It was bulk RNA from unsorted whole blood that was sequenced, and the chains were unpaired.

Individual cDNA molecules carried attached unique molecular identifiers. TCRdb re-called the 5' RACE reads with MiXCR, one entry per CDR3 protein. The sample includes about 49,000 distinct CDR3 sequences, about 12% of them seen just once. Study results and limitations: Anti-spike CD8 responses were favored in VDJdb matching, and private and CD4 specificities were missed.

This clonotype was found a few times. The antigen remains unidentified. The specimen sequenced was whole blood. The TCR comes from an adult who was a healthcare worker with PCR-confirmed SARS-CoV-2 infection or an uninfected control (not recorded which).

In nucleotides, the CDR3 is TGCAGCGTCACAGGGAATTCCTACAATGAGCAGTTCTTC. The encoded protein is CSVTGNSYNEQFF. J is TRBJ2-1 and V is TRBV29-1, with a tentative D call TRBD1 (6 bases). Germline CDR1 and CDR2: SQVTM and ANQGSEA. The ends were cut back, 6 bases at V and 1 base at J, with 10 bases in the middle. CDR3 length equals 13 residues.